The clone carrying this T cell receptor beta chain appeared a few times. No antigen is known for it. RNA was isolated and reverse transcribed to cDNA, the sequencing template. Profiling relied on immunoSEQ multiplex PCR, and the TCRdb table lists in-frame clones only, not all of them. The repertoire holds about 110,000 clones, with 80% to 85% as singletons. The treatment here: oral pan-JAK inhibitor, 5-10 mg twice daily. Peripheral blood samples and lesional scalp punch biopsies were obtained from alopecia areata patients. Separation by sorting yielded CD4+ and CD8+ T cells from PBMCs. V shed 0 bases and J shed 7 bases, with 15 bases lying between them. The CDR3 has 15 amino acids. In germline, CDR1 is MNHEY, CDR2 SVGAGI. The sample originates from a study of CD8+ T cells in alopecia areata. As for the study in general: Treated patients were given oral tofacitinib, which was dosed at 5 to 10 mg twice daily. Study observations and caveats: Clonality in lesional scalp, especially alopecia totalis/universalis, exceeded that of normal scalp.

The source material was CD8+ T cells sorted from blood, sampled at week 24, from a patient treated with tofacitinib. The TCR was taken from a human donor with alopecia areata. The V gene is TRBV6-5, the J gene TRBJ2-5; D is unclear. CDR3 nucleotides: TGTGCCAGCAGTTACTCTAGAGGACGGGTGGGGACCCAGTACTTC. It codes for CASSYSRGRVGTQYF.